The next 26 T cell receptor beta chains were all read from a single sample in a study of cytomegalovirus exposure and HLA in healthy donors. Clones were sequenced by immunoSEQ multiplex PCR, and TCRdb holds only the in-frame ones, with some missing. The sample records about 110,000 clones, almost 96% being singletons. Sequencing was carried out using PBMCs. The receptors derive from a woman younger than 35 in good health and CMV-seronegative.

This clone appeared once. This chain uses TRBV4-2 with TRBJ2-2, with D maybe TRBD1 (5 bases). The CDR3 extends over 14 amino acids. Trimming took off 5 bases at V and 5 bases at J, with 12 bases between the two ends. Germline loops: CDR1 LGHNA, CDR2 YNFKEQ. The CDR3 DNA reads TGTGCCAGCAGCACTCCAGGGTTAACCGGGGAGCTGTTTTTT. This codes for CASSTPGLTGELFF.

The chain carries TRBV27 and TRBJ2-7; 8 nucleotides agree with TRBD1. This CDR3 is built from 15 residues. The germline gives CDR1 MNHEY, CDR2 SMNVEV (reference sequence). With 1 base clipped from V and 6 bases from J, the junction kept 8 bases outside the gene matches. As DNA, the CDR3 is TGTGCCAGCAGTTTATGGGGACAGGCTACGTCCGAGCAGTACTTC. Translation: CASSLWGQATSEQYF.

As to this clone: Different DNA sequences within this sample yield the same CDR3. The chain uses TRBV18 and TRBJ1-5, with D maybe TRBD1 (5 bases). Germline assignment: CDR1 KGHSH and CDR2 LQKENI. The ends were cut back, 6 bases at V and 3 bases at J, with 12 bases in the middle. The CDR3 has 14 residues. DNA for the CDR3: TGTGCCAGCTCGCCAGGACACAACAATCAGCCCCAGCATTTT. It encodes CASSPGHNNQPQHF.

V gene TRBV5-5 combines with J gene TRBJ1-2; 8 nucleotides align to TRBD1. Germline V lookup: CDR1 SGHKS, CDR2 YYEKEE (reference sequence). This CDR3 contains 14 residues. Losses at the gene ends were 2 bases for V and 7 bases for J; bases not matched to a gene: 7. CDR3 sequence: CASSLDRGQSGYTF. In DNA form, the CDR3 reads TGTGCCAGCAGCTTAGACAGGGGACAGAGTGGCTACACCTTC.

This rearrangement joins TRBV27 to TRBJ1-1, with a tentative D call TRBD1 (5 bases). The V gene's germline CDR1 is MNHEY and CDR2 SMNVEV (reference sequence). V was cut by 4 bases and J by 4 bases, with 10 bases left in between. The CDR3 sequence is 13 residues long. This chain's CDR3 is CASSWGGPTEAFF. The CDR3, as DNA: TGTGCCAGCAGTTGGGGGGGTCCCACTGAAGCTTTCTTT.

V and J are TRBV2 and TRBJ2-7; possible D gene TRBD1, 6 bases. V was cut by 4 bases and J by 2 bases, with 6 bases left in between. Germline V gene data show CDR1 as SNHLY and CDR2 as FYNNEI. The CDR3 length is 12 residues. The chain's CDR3 is CASSGQAYEQYF. The DNA of the CDR3 is TGTGCCAGCAGTGGACAGGCCTACGAGCAGTACTTC.

V is TRBV25-1 and J is TRBJ2-2; the match to TRBD1 covers 8 bases. Germline CDR1 MGHDK, CDR2 SYGVNS. The V gene end was trimmed by 5 bases and the J gene end by 3 bases; junction bases not matched to a gene: 5. This CDR3 has 15 residues. CDR3 nucleotide sequence: TGTGCCAGCAGTCCCGGACAGGGCTACACCGGGGAGCTGTTTTTT. This encodes CASSPGQGYTGELFF.

The chain couples TRBV19 to TRBJ1-3; D might be TRBD1 (6 bases). CDR3 length equals 16 residues. CDR1 is LNHDA, CDR2 SQIVND, per germline (reference sequence). Written as DNA, the CDR3 is TGTGCAGCCGGCGTCTCCGGGACAATGTCTGGAAACACCATATATTTT. This gives the protein CAAGVSGTMSGNTIYF.

The V and J genes are TRBV5-6 and TRBJ1-1; TRBD1 agrees at 7 bases. The CDR3 extends over 14 amino acids. V lost 6 bases and J lost 8; bases outside the gene matches: 13. Germline V gives CDR1 SGHDT, CDR2 YYEEEE. The CDR3 DNA sequence: TGTGCCAGCACCTTACGAACAGGGGCTGGCGAAGCTTTCTTT. Residues: CASTLRTGAGEAFF.

The chain combines TRBV28 with TRBJ2-7; no reliable D call. CDR1 is MDHEN and CDR2 is SYDVKM in the germline V gene. Trimming removed 10 bases at V and 2 bases at J, with 18 bases between. This CDR3 contains 14 residues. CDR3 residues: CATNANSMAYEQYF. As DNA, the CDR3 is TGTGCCACCAACGCCAACAGCATGGCCTACGAGCAGTACTTC.

The rearrangement joins TRBV6-5 to TRBJ2-5; TRBD1 is a possible D gene (6 bases). In germline, CDR1 is MNHEY, CDR2 SVGAGI. Trimming shortened V by 1 base and J by 4 bases, and 16 bases separated the two germline ends. The CDR3 is made up of 16 amino acids. Here the CDR3 reads CASSYLGAGLGETQYF. DNA of the CDR3: TGTGCCAGCAGTTACTTGGGGGCAGGGCTGGGAGAGACCCAGTACTTC.

The CDR3 reads CASRTNGRELFF. CDR3 DNA sequence: TGTGCCAGTCGAACCAACGGGAGGGAGCTGTTTTTT. This sequence joins TRBV25-1 and TRBJ2-2, with TRBD2 as a possible D gene (5 bases). Trimming pared 9 bases from V and 9 bases from J, leaving 14 bases between. This CDR3 has 12 amino acids. Looked up from germline, CDR1 is MGHDK and CDR2 is SYGVNS.

This clone was counted once. The V gene is TRBV19, the J gene TRBJ1-3; the D is unclear. CDR1 LNHDA and CDR2 SQIVND come from the germline V gene (reference sequence). This CDR3 has 16 residues. Between the trimmed V and J ends, which lost 4 bases and 0 bases, there was a span of 13 bases. Here the CDR3 reads CASSTRPRSSGNTIYF. In DNA, the CDR3 is TGTGCCAGTAGTACCCGCCCAAGGAGCTCTGGAAACACCATATATTTT.

The rearrangement joins TRBV7-2 to TRBJ1-3; D perhaps matches TRBD1 (6 bases). The CDR3 sequence is 15 residues long. Trimming cost V 5 bases and J 3 bases, with 14 bases left between them. From germline, CDR1 is SGHTA and CDR2 FQGNSA. The CDR3: CASSGSHRVGNTIYF. CDR3 bases: TGTGCCAGCAGCGGATCCCACAGGGTTGGAAACACCATATATTTT. Based on the CDR3 plus reference TRBV7-2 and TRBJ1-3, the full variable domain is GAGVSQSPSNKVTEKGKDVELRCDPISGHTALYWYRQSLGQGLEFLIYFQGNSAPDKSGLPSDRFSAERTGGSVSTLTIQRTQQEDSAVYLCASSGSHRVGNTIYFGEGSWLTVV.

The chain is built from TRBV5-1 and TRBJ2-1, with 9 bases fitting TRBD1. V lost 1 base to trimming and J lost 5 bases; unmatched junction nucleotides: 4. Germline assignment: CDR1 SGHRS and CDR2 YFSETQ. This CDR3 region has 15 residues. The chain's CDR3 is CASSLMGQGHNEQFF. CDR3 DNA: TGCGCCAGCAGCTTGATGGGACAGGGTCACAATGAGCAGTTCTTC.

The chain is built from TRBV27 and TRBJ2-7, with 11 bases aligning to TRBD2. Per the germline V gene, CDR1 is MNHEY and CDR2 is SMNVEV (reference sequence). The CDR3 extends over 15 amino acids. The J segment lost 2 bases and the V segment lost 6 bases, leaving 6 bases of the junction unmatched. DNA of the CDR3: TGTGCCAGCAGCCAGACTAGCGGGGCCACCTACGAGCAGTACTTC. This sequence encodes CASSQTSGATYEQYF.

The gene calls are TRBV18 and TRBJ2-1, with 7 positions matching TRBD1. The V gene end was trimmed by 6 bases and the J gene end by 5 bases; junction bases not matched to a gene: 4. Germline CDR1 KGHSH, CDR2 LQKENI. The CDR3 totals 13 residues. In DNA, the CDR3 is TGTGCCAGCTCCGCCGGGACAGACAATGAGCAGTTCTTC. Translation: CASSAGTDNEQFF.

The chain links TRBV5-1 to TRBJ1-1; D is possibly TRBD1 (6 bases). The V end was cut by 0 bases, the J end by 4 bases, with 13 bases between. Germline V gene lookup returns CDR1 SGHRS and CDR2 YFSETQ. The length of the CDR3 is 15 residues. The CDR3 sequence: CASSLVAGAPTEAFF. The DNA for the CDR3 is TGCGCCAGCAGCTTGGTGGCGGGGGCACCCACTGAAGCTTTCTTT. Based on the CDR3 plus reference TRBV5-1 and TRBJ1-1, the full variable domain is KAGVTQTPRYLIKTRGQQVTLSCSPISGHRSVSWYQQTPGQGLQFLFEYFSETQRNKGNFPGRFSGRQFSNSRSEMNVSTLELGDSALYLCASSLVAGAPTEAFFGQGTRLTVV.

The V gene is TRBV7-9, the J gene TRBJ2-1, with 11 positions matching TRBD1. CDR1 SEHNR and CDR2 FQNEAQ come from the germline V gene (reference sequence). The CDR3 has 16 amino acids. J was trimmed by 6 bases and V by 1 base; bases with no gene match: 5. CDR3 nucleotides: TGTGCCAGCAGCTTAGGATGGGACAGGGGGGGCAATGAGCAGTTCTTC. Protein sequence: CASSLGWDRGGNEQFF.

V usage is TRBV2 and J usage is TRBJ1-5, with D possibly being TRBD1 (6 bases). From germline, CDR1 is SNHLY and CDR2 FYNNEI. The CDR3 has 13 amino acids. V lost 10 bases and J 5 bases, leaving 15 bases between the germline ends. CDR3 sequence: CATAPGVDQPQHF. DNA for the CDR3: TGTGCCACCGCCCCAGGGGTGGATCAGCCCCAGCATTTT.

This sequence joins TRBV19 and TRBJ1-5; no reliable D call. There are 14 residues in the CDR3. Trimming left V 7 bases short and J 8 bases short, with 18 bases between. Germline CDR1 and CDR2: LNHDA and SQIVND (reference sequence). CDR3 region: CASNIPGAWEPQHF. The DNA for the CDR3 is TGTGCCAGTAACATACCGGGAGCTTGGGAGCCCCAGCATTTT.

The rearrangement uses TRBV7-2 and TRBJ1-2, with TRBD1 identical over 9 bases. CDR1 and CDR2 from the germline V gene are SGHTA and FQGNSA. The CDR3 has 14 amino acids. The V gene end was trimmed by 1 base and the J gene end by 3 bases; junction bases not matched to a gene: 0. CDR3 coding DNA: TGTGCCAGCAGCTTAGGGACAGGGGACTATGGCTACACCTTC. Protein: CASSLGTGDYGYTF.

The chain carries TRBV14 and TRBJ1-1, with D perhaps matching TRBD1 (5 bases). This CDR3 comprises 14 residues. Trimming removed 4 bases from V and 0 bases from J, with 9 bases in between. Per the germline V gene, CDR1 is SGHDN and CDR2 is FVKESK. The CDR3 spells CASSRPGMNTEAFF. Written as DNA, the CDR3 is TGTGCCAGCAGCCGGCCAGGGATGAACACTGAAGCTTTCTTT. The variable domain in full, with the rest retrieved from reference TRBV14 and TRBJ1-1, is EAGVTQFPSHSVIEKGQTVTLRCDPISGHDNLYWYRRVMGKEIKFLLHFVKESKQDESGMPNNRFLAERTGGTYSTLKVQPAELEDSGVYFCASSRPGMNTEAFFGQGTRLTVV.

The chain's CDR3 is CSAFAPEQFF. The CDR3 bases are TGCAGTGCGTTTGCGCCTGAGCAGTTCTTC. V gene TRBV20-1 combines with J gene TRBJ2-1, with unresolved D. The CDR3 length is 10 residues. Germline CDR1 is DFQATT and CDR2 is SNEGSKA (reference sequence). Trimming shortened V by 6 bases and J by 9 bases, and 9 bases separated the two germline ends.

The chain has TRBV7-8 and TRBJ1-1; 9 bases agree with TRBD1. V dropped 0 bases and J dropped 1; count of bases not matched to a gene: 6. The CDR3 spans 17 residues. CDR1 and CDR2 from the germline V gene are SGHVS and FQNEAQ. The CDR3: CASSLAGQGFSNTEAFF. The CDR3 DNA sequence: TGTGCCAGCAGCTTAGCGGGACAGGGCTTCTCGAACACTGAAGCTTTCTTT.

The rearrangement uses TRBV9 and TRBJ2-1; 13 bases are shared with TRBD2. The germline CDR1 and CDR2 sequences are SGDLS and YYNGEE. The V gene end was trimmed by 0 bases and the J gene end by 0 bases; junction bases not matched to a gene: 9. The CDR3 contains 20 residues. CDR3 in amino acids: CASSVGPGTSGASSYNEQFF. CDR3 DNA: TGTGCCAGCAGCGTAGGCCCCGGGACTAGCGGGGCGAGCTCCTACAATGAGCAGTTCTTC.